These T cell receptor beta chains were read from a single sample in a study of T cell responses to AZD1222 COVID-19 vaccine. Some clones are missing from TCRdb's copy, which holds only in-frame ones; the method was immunoSEQ multiplex PCR. The sample records 150,000 or so clones, approximately 83% being singletons. The sequencing here drew on peripheral blood, taken on day 0 of AZD1222 vaccination. The receptor source for this set is an adult in good health. The CDR3 runs from the conserved cysteine through the conserved F or W. A D gene is named only where the DNA matches it firmly. Part of the rows lack a size; the others show once, few, many or a class for expanded clones.

d_call j_call clone_size v_call cdr3_nt cdr3_aa
TRBD2 TRBJ2-3 - TRBV27 TGTGCCAGCAAGCGACTAGCGGTCTCAGACACAGATACGCAGTATTTT CASKRLAVSDTDTQYF
TRBD1 TRBJ2-3 - TRBV3-1/TRBV3-2 TGTGCCAGCAGCCAAGAAAACAGGGGTCCTGGCACAGATACGCAGTATTTT CASSQENRGPGTDTQYF
- TRBJ1-2 - TRBV4-2 TGTGCCAGCAGCCAAGGGTTAGGGAACTATGGCTACACCTTC CASSQGLGNYGYTF
- TRBJ1-6 - TRBV10-3 TGTGCCATCAGCCCCATGTCCGGGGTTGACTTTAATTCACCCCTCCACTTT CAISPMSGVDFNSPLHF
- TRBJ1-1 - TRBV11-2 TGTGCCAGCAGCCTAAGTGAAGGTTACACTGAAGCTTTCTTT CASSLSEGYTEAFF
- TRBJ1-1 - TRBV2 TGTGCCAGCAGTGCGTCGACAGGAACCGAAGCTTTCTTT CASSASTGTEAFF
- TRBJ1-1 - TRBV6-5 TGTGCCAGCAGGCAACGGGGGTCCACTGAAGCTTTCTTT CASRQRGSTEAFF
- TRBJ1-2 - TRBV28 TGTGCCAGCAGGACTACCCCAGGGATTAACTATGGCTACACCTTC CASRTTPGINYGYTF
- TRBJ1-2 many TRBV6-5 TGTGCCAGCAGCCCCCCCGGGACATTCAGACATGGCTACACCTTC CASSPPGTFRHGYTF
- TRBJ1-2 - TRBV6-5 TGTGCCAGCAGTTACCTTGACATAAACTATGGCTACACCTTC CASSYLDINYGYTF
- TRBJ1-2 - TRBV4-2 TGTGCCAGCAGCCATACCGGGAAAGTGGAAGGCTACACCTTC CASSHTGKVEGYTF
- TRBJ1-5 - TRBV11-2 TGTGCCAGCAGCTTAGAGGGTTGGCAGCCCCAGCATTTT CASSLEGWQPQHF
- TRBJ1-1 - TRBV5-1 TGCGCCAGCAAAGGGCAGGGCATGAACACTGAAGCTTTCTTT CASKGQGMNTEAFF
- TRBJ1-2 - TRBV20-1 TGCAGTGCTAGCTTTGATGGCTACACCTTC CSASFDGYTF
- TRBJ1-4 - TRBV7-9 TGTGCCAGCAGCTTCGTCGACAGCCGAAATGAAAAACTGTTTTTT CASSFVDSRNEKLFF
- TRBJ1-2 once TRBV19 TGTGCCAGTAGTATCTCCAGGGTCAATAACTATGGCTACACCTTC CASSISRVNNYGYTF
- TRBJ2-7 - TRBV19 TGTGCCAGTAGTCTAACGTGGACAGCGCCGGCGTACGAGCAGTACTTC CASSLTWTAPAYEQYF
TRBD2 TRBJ2-7 - TRBV6-6 TGTGCCAGCAGACCCCTCGGCGGGGGGCTCTACGAGCAGTACTTC CASRPLGGGLYEQYF
- TRBJ2-1 - TRBV7-2 TGTGCCAGCAGCTTAGTTTTGGGGACCTCCTACAATGAGCAGTTCTTC CASSLVLGTSYNEQFF
- TRBJ2-3 once TRBV5-1 TGCGCCAGCAGAGGGGATTCGCCAAGCACAGATACGCAGTATTTT CASRGDSPSTDTQYF
TRBD2 TRBJ2-7 - TRBV19 TGTGCCAGTAGTATAGATAAGCGGGAGGGCCTTTACGAGCAGTACTTC CASSIDKREGLYEQYF
TRBD1 TRBJ2-1 - TRBV11-2 TGTGCCAGCACTGGAGGGGACAGGCCTAGGAATGAGCAGTTCTTC CASTGGDRPRNEQFF
- TRBJ1-2 - TRBV3-1/TRBV3-2 TGTGCCAGCAGCCTCCAGGGAAATGGCTACACCTTC CASSLQGNGYTF
- TRBJ1-2 - TRBV7-6 TGTGCCAGCAGCCCGACCTTTGGAATCGGCTACACCTTC CASSPTFGIGYTF
- TRBJ2-2 - TRBV6-4 TGTGCCAGCCGTTTCACCCTAAACACCGGGGAGCTGTTTTTT CASRFTLNTGELFF
- TRBJ1-1 - TRBV5-1 TGCGCCAGCAGCTTGCGGGGTCTCCCTGAAGCTTTCTTT CASSLRGLPEAFF
- TRBJ2-2 many TRBV9 TGTGCCAGCAGCGTAGACCCCCTGGGGAGCACCGGGGAGCTGTTTTTT CASSVDPLGSTGELFF
- TRBJ1-1 - TRBV28 TGTGCCAGCAGTCCCTTCCTCGGACAGATCATGAACACTGAAGCTTTCTTT CASSPFLGQIMNTEAFF
TRBD1 TRBJ1-5 - TRBV6-5 TGTGCCAGCAGTTACAGGGGGCAGGTAAATCAGCCCCAGCATTTT CASSYRGQVNQPQHF
- TRBJ2-7 once TRBV18 TGTGCCAGCTCACGACTGGACAGGACTAGCTCCTACGAGCAGTACTTC CASSRLDRTSSYEQYF
- TRBJ1-4 - TRBV3-1/TRBV3-2 TGTGCCAGCAGCCACGGTCCAGCCTCTAATGAAAAACTGTTTTTT CASSHGPASNEKLFF
- TRBJ1-5 - TRBV19 TGTGCCAGTACCTCAGAGGAAAGGGGAAATCAGCCCCAGCATTTT CASTSEERGNQPQHF
- TRBJ2-1 - TRBV27 TGTGCCAGCAGTTTATCCCCTGACCACAATGAGCAGTTCTTC CASSLSPDHNEQFF
TRBD1 TRBJ1-2 - TRBV28 TGTGCCAGCAGTCCCACAATCCGACAGGGGAACTATGGCTACACCTTC CASSPTIRQGNYGYTF
- TRBJ2-2 - TRBV28 TGTGCCAGCAGTTCCGCAGGGTGGCCCAACACCGGGGAGCTGTTTTTT CASSSAGWPNTGELFF
TRBD1 TRBJ1-3 - TRBV27 TGTGCCAGCAGTTTATCCGCGACAGGGCCTGGAAACACCATATATTTT CASSLSATGPGNTIYF
- TRBJ1-1 - TRBV5-1 TGCGCCAGCAGCTTGGGGGCGACAGGTACTGAAGCTTTCTTT CASSLGATGTEAFF
- TRBJ2-3 - TRBV3-1/TRBV3-2 TGTGCCAGCAGCCCGGGGACACCCTCGGAGGCAGATACGCAGTATTTT CASSPGTPSEADTQYF
- TRBJ2-7 - TRBV19 TGTGCCAGTAGTATAGCCACAGGGTTTGTCAACGAGCAGTACTTC CASSIATGFVNEQYF
- TRBJ1-1 once TRBV19 TGTGCCAGTAAGGTGGTGAGGGACACTGAAGCTTTCTTT CASKVVRDTEAFF
TRBD1 TRBJ1-5 - TRBV28 TGTGCCAGCAGCTTAGGGGGCGTTCAGCCCCAGCATTTT CASSLGGVQPQHF
- TRBJ1-5 once TRBV5-5 TGTGCCAGCAGCTTGGGGTCCCAAAATCAGCCCCAGCATTTT CASSLGSQNQPQHF
TRBD1 TRBJ2-6 - TRBV19 TGTGCCAGTAGTATGGGGGACAGGGGGTCTGGGGCCAACGTCCTGACTTTC CASSMGDRGSGANVLTF
- TRBJ2-5 - TRBV4-1 TGCGCCAGCAGCCACCCCAGTCAAGAGACCCAGTACTTC CASSHPSQETQYF
- TRBJ1-5 - TRBV28 TGTGCCAGCAGTCCCGGCACCCTAATATCCAATCAGCCCCAGCATTTT CASSPGTLISNQPQHF
- TRBJ1-1 - TRBV30 TGTGCCTGGAGTGTACCGGTGGGGCAGGCGAACACTGAAGCTTTCTTT CAWSVPVGQANTEAFF
- TRBJ1-4 - TRBV7-2 TGTGCCAGCAGTTTCCAGGGGAGGTCAACTAATGAAAAACTGTTTTTT CASSFQGRSTNEKLFF
- TRBJ1-5 - TRBV3-1/TRBV3-2 TGTGCCAGCTCCAGGATTCCGGGCCGGCCCCAGCATTTT CASSRIPGRPQHF
- TRBJ2-1 - TRBV25-1 TGTGCCAGCAGTGATTCCGGGCCCACCTACAATGAGCAGTTCTTC CASSDSGPTYNEQFF
TRBD1 TRBJ2-7 - TRBV4-1 TGCGCCAGCAGCCAAGGGTGGACAGGGGGATACGAGCAGTACTTC CASSQGWTGGYEQYF
TRBD1 TRBJ2-2 - TRBV7-6 TGTGCCAGCAGCTTAGTAGGACAGGGGGCGCGTTCTACCACCGGGGAGCTGTTTTTT CASSLVGQGARSTTGELFF
TRBD1 TRBJ2-7 - TRBV4-1 TGCGCCAGCAGCCATGAATACAGGGGCGAGCAGTGCTTC CASSHEYRGEQCF
- TRBJ1-1 - TRBV30 TGTGCCTGGAGTGATTCCCCTTGGCCTGAAGCTTTCTTT CAWSDSPWPEAFF
- TRBJ1-5 - TRBV30 TGTGCCTGGAGTGCAGGGACCAATCAGCCCCAGCATTTT CAWSAGTNQPQHF